This T cell receptor (beta chain) was recorded in a study of cytomegalovirus exposure and HLA in healthy donors. Whole-study results and caveats: A previous analysis found most TCR beta V segments productive roughly 87% or roughly 30% of the time. There were a few CMV-associated chains whose specificity for CMV antigens was confirmed in vitro.

PCR involved 60 Vbeta and 13 Jbeta primers. The method was immunoSEQ multiplex PCR; TCRdb's version includes in-frame clones alone and lacks a portion of them. The data contain tens of thousands of clones, approximately 80% of them singletons. In the case of this clone: What it binds is unknown.

The clonotype comes from a female donor in good health and CMV-seronegative. Specimen: PBMCs.

CDR3 in amino acids: CASSQEASGGPDTQYF. Here the CDR3 DNA reads TGTGCCAGCAGCCAAGAGGCTAGCGGGGGCCCAGATACGCAGTATTTT. The V and J genes are TRBV4-2 and TRBJ2-3; 10 positions match TRBD2. The junction had 4 bases not matched to a gene; V was cut back by 0 bases and J by 4 bases. The CDR3 has 16 amino acids. Germline V lookup: CDR1 LGHNA, CDR2 YNFKEQ.